What follows is one T cell receptor beta chain and its context. Its antigen is still unknown. Together with a sample-barcoded 5' primer, a J-beta primer mix was included in a second PCR lasting about 7 to 11 cycles. Every individual sample yielded 2.5 million or more paired-end reads (each containing CDR3). A single record per CDR3 protein comes from TCRdb applying MiXCR to the 5' RACE reads. The repertoire consists of around 670,000 distinct CDR3 sequences, with 25% to 30% occurring once and the leading ten covering 15% to 19%. The data stem from a study of blood T cells in healthy people across ages. Study-wide results and caveats: Long-lived donors had more naive CD4+ cells and higher diversity than aged donors.

This clonotype was sampled from a woman of 80 years or more in good health. Material for sequencing was blood.

In DNA, the CDR3 is TGTGCCTGGAAAGGGCCTCTGGGCACTGAAGCTTTCTTT. Protein product: CAWKGPLGTEAFF. This chain links TRBV30 with TRBJ1-1, with unresolved D. V was pared by 4 bases and J by 4 bases, with 13 bases between. Germline loops: CDR1 GTSNPN, CDR2 SVGIG (reference sequence). The length of the CDR3 is 13 residues.